This TCR beta chain was identified during a study of T cell responses to AZD1222 COVID-19 vaccine. Study at large: Researchers grouped second doses given at about 4 or about 12 weeks into one pool.

Sequenced by immunoSEQ multiplex PCR; TCRdb stores in-frame clones only, minus some. The sample contains about 120,000 clones, over 75% of which appear only once. The V gene lost 8 bases and the J gene lost 10 bases, with 6 bases spanning the gap. This CDR3 region has 9 residues. Germline-derived CDR1 and CDR2 are MNHNY and SVGAGI (reference sequence). Study-level points and caveats: It should be noted that donors were predominantly white British and more often female, and clonal diversity was possibly underestimated. At 160-218 and 743-854, vaccine-associated CD4 TCRs were dominant, and they spanned spike. Spike-specific TCR breadth and depth were elevated following two AZD1222 doses.

As for this clone: Its antigen is not identified.

The starting material was peripheral blood, obtained on day 0 of AZD1222 vaccination. The receptor comes from an adult in good health. The genes are TRBV6-6 and TRBJ2-1; D may be TRBD1 (5 bases). This chain's CDR3 is CASGAEQFF. The CDR3 region has the DNA TGTGCCAGCGGGGCCGAGCAGTTCTTC.